Shown below are 29 T cell receptor beta chains from a single sample sequenced in a study of CD8 T cells in Susac syndrome. Reverse transcription of roughly 0.5 to 1 ug RNA was performed with random hexamers. Using its own MiXCR run on the immunoSEQ multiplex PCR reads, TCRdb lists one record per CDR3 protein. Of under 200,000 distinct CDR3 sequences in the sample, around 94% were seen once. The sequencing sample was made of CD4+ T cells from PBMCs. These receptors came from a human donor in good health.

The V gene is TRBV20-1, the J gene TRBJ1-2, with 10 bases matching TRBD1. V lost 8 bases, J lost 8 bases, and 5 bases stayed unmatched. Germline V lookup: CDR1 DFQATT, CDR2 SNEGSKA (reference sequence). The CDR3 loop spans 11 amino acids. The CDR3 spells CSPGTGVGYTF. The CDR3 nucleotides read TGCAGTCCGGGGACAGGGGTGGGCTACACCTTC.

This clonotype was seen only a few times. The V gene is TRBV9, the J gene TRBJ2-3, with TRBD2 matching 11 bases. Germline CDR1 SGDLS, CDR2 YYNGEE. The length of the CDR3 is 15 residues. Trimming at V came to 3 bases and at J to 1 base, leaving 1 base not matched to a gene. CDR3 bases: TGTGCCAGCAGCGAGACTAGCGGGGGCACAGATACGCAGTATTTT. Its translation is CASSETSGGTDTQYF.

The V gene is TRBV27, the J gene TRBJ2-5; 14 nucleotides agree with TRBD2. Per germline, CDR1 MNHEY and CDR2 SMNVEV (reference sequence). The CDR3 loop spans 17 amino acids. V lost 3 bases to trimming and J lost 7 bases; unmatched junction nucleotides: 10. CDR3 sequence: CASSFRMTSGGVGTQYF. CDR3 bases: TGTGCCAGCAGTTTCCGGATGACTAGCGGGGGGGTTGGGACCCAGTACTTC.

This sequence joins TRBV4-1 and TRBJ2-7; D is perhaps TRBD1 (5 bases). The V gene's germline CDR1 is MGHRA and CDR2 YSYEKL. Between the trimmed V and J ends, which lost 3 bases and 5 bases, there was a span of 14 bases. This CDR3 is built from 14 residues. The DNA for the CDR3 is TGCGCCAGCAGCCAGCCCAGGCAGGGTAACGAGCAGTACTTC. It specifies CASSQPRQGNEQYF.

The chain uses TRBV4-3 and TRBJ1-2; a possible D gene is TRBD1 (5 bases). Looked up from germline, CDR1 is LGHNA and CDR2 is YSLEER. There are 13 residues in the CDR3. Between the trimmed V and J ends, which lost 3 bases and 7 bases, there was a span of 12 bases. DNA of the CDR3: TGCGCCAGCAGCCAGGATCAGGGTCTTGGCTACACCTTC. Its translation: CASSQDQGLGYTF.

The J gene is TRBJ1-1, the V gene TRBV7-8; 7 positions agree with TRBD1. The CDR3 contains 13 residues. The germline V gene encodes CDR1 SGHVS and CDR2 FQNEAQ. With 4 bases clipped from V and 8 bases from J, the junction kept 7 bases outside the gene matches. The CDR3 nucleotides are TGTGCCAGCAGCTCCCTAGGGGGCGCAGAAGCTTTCTTT. It encodes CASSSLGGAEAFF.

This chain joins TRBV9 and TRBJ2-2, with D hard to call. Between the trimmed V and J ends, which lost 0 bases and 8 bases, there was a span of 14 bases. Germline CDR1 reads SGDLS; CDR2 reads YYNGEE. This CDR3 region has 15 residues. The DNA for the CDR3 is TGTGCCAGCAGCGTAGGGGCTACCCCCACGGGGGAGCTGTTTTTT. Translated: CASSVGATPTGELFF.

Only one count was recorded for this clonotype. This chain joins TRBV24-1 and TRBJ2-1; TRBD2 is a possible D gene (6 bases). CDR3 length: 14 residues. Germline V gene lookup returns CDR1 KGHDR and CDR2 SFDVKD. Trimming stripped 7 bases from V and 6 bases from J, with 15 bases between. CDR3 nucleotides: TGTGCCACCAGAGGGACTCCGAAGGTCAATGAGCAGTTCTTC. Its translation is CATRGTPKVNEQFF.

The chain is built from TRBV6-2 or TRBV6-3 and TRBJ2-2; 12 bases line up with TRBD2. Losses at the gene ends were 6 bases for V and 6 bases for J; bases not matched to a gene: 2. This CDR3 region has 14 residues. CDR1 and CDR2 (germline): MNHEY, SVGEGT. As DNA, the CDR3 is TGTGCCAGCAGACTAGCGGGGGGCCCCGGGGAGCTGTTTTTT. It encodes CASRLAGGPGELFF.

In its sample, this clonotype was seen once. This chain uses TRBV20-1 with TRBJ1-5; the D gene is possibly TRBD1 (6 bases). V shed 3 bases and J shed 6 bases, with 6 bases lying between them. The CDR3 length is 11 residues. Germline V gene data show CDR1 as DFQATT and CDR2 as SNEGSKA (reference sequence). CDR3 sequence (DNA): TGCAGTGCTAGCAGGGGTCAGCCCCAGCATTTT. Translated: CSASRGQPQHF.

The chain combines TRBV30 with TRBJ1-1, with D perhaps TRBD1 (5 bases). The CDR3 runs to 15 residues. Between the trimmed V and J ends, which lost 2 bases and 1 base, there was a span of 14 bases. CDR1 and CDR2 (germline): GTSNPN, SVGIG (reference sequence). CDR3 residues: CAWSTPQGGNTEAFF. The CDR3 DNA reads as TGTGCCTGGAGTACACCCCAGGGCGGGAACACTGAAGCTTTCTTT.

The rearrangement joins TRBV7-2 to TRBJ2-6, with D tentatively TRBD2 (6 bases). Trimming stripped 3 bases from V and 4 bases from J, with 10 bases between. This CDR3 is 15 amino acids long. Germline-derived CDR1 and CDR2 are SGHTA and FQGNSA. CDR3 amino acids: CASSFGRAGANVLTF. CDR3 nucleotides: TGTGCCAGCAGCTTCGGGAGAGCCGGGGCCAACGTCCTGACTTTC.

This chain joins TRBV30 and TRBJ1-3; no clear D. Germline V gives CDR1 GTSNPN, CDR2 SVGIG (reference sequence). V dropped 2 bases and J dropped 9 bases, with 11 bases sitting between them. The CDR3 runs to 12 residues. CDR3 residues: CAWSSAMVTIYF. CDR3 sequence (DNA): TGTGCCTGGAGTTCAGCAATGGTCACCATATATTTT. Complete variable domain (other parts from reference TRBV30 and TRBJ1-3): SQTIHQWPATLVQPVGSPLSLECTVEGTSNPNLYWYRQAAGRGLQLLFYSVGIGQISSEVPQNLSASRPQDRQFILSSKKLLLSDSGFYLCAWSSAMVTIYFGEGSWLTVV.

The chain links TRBV9 to TRBJ2-3; D might be TRBD1 or TRBD2, each matching 6 bases. CDR1 and CDR2 (germline): SGDLS, YYNGEE. V lost 1 base and J lost 5, with 11 bases in between. This CDR3 has 14 amino acids. The CDR3 DNA follows: TGTGCCAGCAGCGTACTCGGGGGCCAAGATACGCAGTATTTT. As protein: CASSVLGGQDTQYF.

The chain combines TRBV7-2 with TRBJ2-1; weak D call: TRBD1 (6 bases). This CDR3 region has 14 residues. Trimming stripped 8 bases from V and 4 bases from J, with 15 bases between. Germline values: CDR1 SGHTA, CDR2 FQGNSA. CDR3 residues: CASLGTTLYNEQFF. The CDR3 region has the DNA TGTGCCAGCTTGGGGACAACCTTGTACAATGAGCAGTTCTTC. Looking up the rest from reference TRBV7-2 and TRBJ2-1 gives the full variable domain: GAGVSQSPSNKVTEKGKDVELRCDPISGHTALYWYRQSLGQGLEFLIYFQGNSAPDKSGLPSDRFSAERTGGSVSTLTIQRTQQEDSAVYLCASLGTTLYNEQFFGPGTRLTVL.

The chain links TRBV28 to TRBJ1-1, with 7 bases that match TRBD1. Trimming took 8 bases from V and 9 from J; bases not matched to a gene: 9. Germline V gene data show CDR1 as MDHEN and CDR2 as SYDVKM. The CDR3 is 12 amino acids. The CDR3 loop reads CASYLPGQKAFF. The CDR3 nucleotides are TGTGCCAGCTACCTACCGGGACAGAAAGCTTTCTTT.

The chain uses TRBV20-1 and TRBJ2-7, with D perhaps matching TRBD1 or TRBD2 (5 bases each). The V gene lost 0 bases and the J gene lost 13 bases, with 22 bases spanning the gap. The CDR3 consists of 14 residues. From germline, CDR1 is DFQATT and CDR2 SNEGSKA (reference sequence). The CDR3 coding sequence is TGCAGTGCTAGAGATGGGCAGGGACGTTCCCCACTCTACTTC. Translation gives CSARDGQGRSPLYF.

The V and J genes are TRBV29-1 and TRBJ1-1; the D gene is possibly TRBD1 (5 bases). Trimming removed 5 bases from V and 5 bases from J, with 15 bases in between. Germline lookup yields CDR1 SQVTM and CDR2 ANQGSEA. The CDR3 consists of 13 residues. The CDR3 loop is CSVRDSAQTEAFF. Here the CDR3 DNA reads TGCAGCGTTAGGGACTCCGCGCAGACTGAAGCTTTCTTT.

The J gene is TRBJ2-7, the V gene TRBV20-1; 8 bases map to TRBD1. With 4 bases clipped from V and 5 bases from J, the junction kept 4 bases outside the gene matches. The CDR3 has 12 amino acids. Germline V gene data show CDR1 as DFQATT and CDR2 as SNEGSKA (reference sequence). DNA for the CDR3: TGCAGTGCTAACCCGACAGGGGACGAGCAGTACTTC. Translating it yields CSANPTGDEQYF.

The genes are TRBV30 and TRBJ1-6; D is possibly TRBD1 (5 bases). The germline V gene encodes CDR1 GTSNPN and CDR2 SVGIG (reference sequence). The CDR3 contains 13 residues. The V end was cut by 6 bases, the J end by 9 bases, with 15 bases between. The chain's CDR3 is CACPQGGGSPLHF. Here the CDR3 DNA reads TGTGCCTGTCCCCAGGGAGGCGGTTCACCCCTCCACTTT.

V usage is TRBV27 and J usage is TRBJ1-2; D unresolved. Germline CDR1 reads MNHEY; CDR2 reads SMNVEV (reference sequence). The CDR3 contains 15 residues. V shed 8 bases and J shed 4 bases, with 20 bases lying between them. CDR3 bases: TGTGCCAGCTCCATTAATCAGGAAGCCCCCTATGGCTACACCTTC. The encoded protein is CASSINQEAPYGYTF.

This clonotype was counted a single time. V usage is TRBV12-3 or TRBV12-4 and J usage is TRBJ2-7; TRBD2 aligns across 9 bases. The junction had 11 bases not matched to a gene; V was cut back by 10 bases and J by 4 bases. The CDR3 sequence is 14 residues long. In DNA form, the CDR3 reads TGTGCCACCGGCTGGGGCGGGGGGGGATACGAGCAGTACTTC. This sequence encodes CATGWGGGGYEQYF.

This chain connects TRBV5-1 to TRBJ1-6; tentative D call: TRBD1 (5 bases). CDR1 and CDR2 from the germline V gene are SGHRS and YFSETQ. The CDR3 contains 16 residues. With 3 bases removed from V and 0 bases from J, the gap between germline ends came to 10 bases. Here the CDR3 reads CASSSSGGSYNSPLHF. The CDR3 DNA sequence: TGCGCCAGCAGCTCTTCCGGGGGCTCCTATAATTCACCCCTCCACTTT.

The chain has TRBV24-1 and TRBJ2-5; 9 nucleotides align to TRBD1. The germline V gene has CDR1 KGHDR and CDR2 SFDVKD. The CDR3 loop spans 16 amino acids. The V and J ends lost 2 bases and 2 bases, in that order; junction bases with no gene match: 5. The CDR3 spells CATSDSGQGGQETQYF. The CDR3 DNA sequence: TGTGCCACCAGTGATTCGGGACAGGGAGGACAAGAGACCCAGTACTTC.

This chain connects TRBV20-1 to TRBJ2-1; 9 bases fit TRBD2. Germline assignment: CDR1 DFQATT and CDR2 SNEGSKA (reference sequence). The CDR3 has 14 residues. The junction had 6 bases not matched to a gene; V was cut back by 3 bases and J by 6 bases. CDR3 in DNA: TGCAGTGCTAGGGGGACTAGCTGGGCCAATGAGCAGTTCTTC. This translates into CSARGTSWANEQFF.

CDR3 loop: CASGPLEDQPQHF. CDR3 coding DNA: TGTGCCAGCGGTCCCTTGGAGGATCAGCCCCAGCATTTT. The chain couples TRBV6-5 to TRBJ1-5, with D uncertain. CDR1 MNHEY and CDR2 SVGAGI come from the germline V gene. Trimming took off 8 bases at V and 5 bases at J, with 13 bases between the two ends. The CDR3 covers 13 residues.

This clonotype was seen a single time. The chain links TRBV6-5 to TRBJ2-7; TRBD2 matches 10 bases. This CDR3 is built from 16 residues. Trimming at V came to 2 bases and at J to 5 bases, leaving 9 bases not matched to a gene. Germline CDR1 reads MNHEY; CDR2 reads SVGAGI. For the CDR3, the DNA is TGTGCCAGCAGTTACCGTCAAGCGGGGGGGCGCCACGAGCAGTACTTC. Translated, it gives CASSYRQAGGRHEQYF.

The chain carries TRBV5-1 and TRBJ2-1; TRBD1 might be the D (7 bases). CDR3 length: 12 amino acids. Germline CDR1 and CDR2: SGHRS and YFSETQ. V was pared by 3 bases and J by 8 bases, with 9 bases between. Here the CDR3 reads CASSSRGDEQFF. Written as DNA, the CDR3 is TGCGCCAGCAGCTCCAGGGGGGATGAGCAGTTCTTC.

The CDR3 bases are TGTGCCACCACCCGTGCCGACAGTAACACCGGGGAGCTGTTTTTT. Translation gives CATTRADSNTGELFF. This chain connects TRBV14 to TRBJ2-2; D perhaps matches TRBD1 (5 bases). Deletions cut 10 bases from V and 2 bases from J, with 17 bases between. CDR1 SGHDN and CDR2 FVKESK come from the germline V gene. This CDR3 spans 15 amino acids.